The 24 T cell receptor beta chains given below trace back to one sample, sequenced in a study of T cell responses to AZD1222 COVID-19 vaccine (dated by TCRdb to 2020 to 2022). Libraries were prepared through the immunoSEQ multiplex PCR assay. Not all clones reach the TCRdb copy of this immuneACCESS table, which keeps in-frame sequences only. Checked studies attribute under half of the gap to unresolved V genes and leave the rest unexplained. Present in this sample are about 130,000 clones, about 87% of which were seen just once. The ten biggest clones cover 1.5% to 2% of the sample. Interpreted using the paper, the time point label stands for: baseline before first vaccination. The material was peripheral blood, obtained on day 0 of AZD1222 vaccination. The receptors here all came from an adult in good health.

This sequence joins TRBV2 and TRBJ1-5; D is unclear. Germline V CDR1 and CDR2: SNHLY, FYNNEI. CDR3 length equals 15 residues. V was trimmed by 1 base and J by 0 bases, leaving 7 bases between them. The CDR3 nucleotides are TGTGCCAGCAGTGAAGAGGCTTATAGCAATCAGCCCCAGCATTTT. Protein sequence: CASSEEAYSNQPQHF.

V is TRBV27 and J is TRBJ2-5, with TRBD2 as a possible D gene (7 bases). This CDR3 spans 15 amino acids. V lost 1 base, J lost 5 bases, and 14 bases lay in between. CDR1 and CDR2 from the germline V gene are MNHEY and SMNVEV (reference sequence). The CDR3 DNA reads as TGTGCCAGCAGTTTATTGCGGGGGCTCGGTGAGACCCAGTACTTC. Its translation: CASSLLRGLGETQYF.

The chain joins TRBV19 to TRBJ1-1; no firm D call. The CDR3 is 13 residues long. V lost 7 bases, J lost 1 base, and 10 bases lay in between. Germline V gene sequence: CDR1 LNHDA, CDR2 SQIVND (reference sequence). CDR3 residues: CASTPWGNTEAFF. For the CDR3, the DNA is TGTGCCAGTACCCCGTGGGGGAACACTGAAGCTTTCTTT.

The rearrangement uses TRBV10-3 and TRBJ1-1, with D tentatively TRBD1 (5 bases). Trimming shortened V by 2 bases and J by 4 bases, and 14 bases separated the two germline ends. CDR3 length: 15 amino acids. Germline V gene data show CDR1 as ENHRY and CDR2 as SYGVKD. The CDR3 sequence: CAISELTGRGTEAFF. CDR3 DNA: TGTGCCATCAGTGAGCTAACGGGGCGAGGCACTGAAGCTTTCTTT.

V usage is TRBV5-4 and J usage is TRBJ1-1; D unresolved. The V gene's germline CDR1 is SGHNT and CDR2 YYREEE (reference sequence). V lost 0 bases and J 5 bases, leaving 11 bases between the germline ends. The CDR3 extends over 14 amino acids. The CDR3 region is CASSLGPWETEAFF. DNA for the CDR3: TGTGCCAGCAGCTTGGGTCCGTGGGAGACTGAAGCTTTCTTT.

This clone was seen once. The genes are TRBV9 and TRBJ1-1; no clear D. The CDR3 runs to 14 residues. V was clipped by 0 bases and J by 2 bases, with 8 bases between them. Germline V gene lookup returns CDR1 SGDLS and CDR2 YYNGEE. The CDR3 nucleotides read TGTGCCAGCAGCGTAGCGGTAGCCAACACTGAAGCTTTCTTT. It codes for CASSVAVANTEAFF.

CDR3 residues: CASSLNDSPLHF. CDR3 nucleotides: TGTGCCAGCAGTTTAAATGATTCACCCCTCCACTTT. The genes are TRBV28 and TRBJ1-6, with D uncertain. Per the germline V gene, CDR1 is MDHEN and CDR2 is SYDVKM. V was clipped by 2 bases and J by 8 bases, with 4 bases between them. The CDR3 runs to 12 residues.

The J gene is TRBJ1-1, the V gene TRBV5-6; D may be TRBD1 (5 bases). Per the germline V gene, CDR1 is SGHDT and CDR2 is YYEEEE. V was shortened by 3 bases and J by 8 bases, with 17 bases between the two germline ends. The length of the CDR3 is 14 residues. The DNA of the CDR3 is TGTGCCAGCAGCTCCCCCATGGGACTGACGGAAGCTTTCTTT. Translating gives CASSSPMGLTEAFF.

This clone was observed once. This sequence joins TRBV27 and TRBJ2-7; 8 bases match TRBD2. Trimming cost V 5 bases and J 3 bases; bases outside gene matches: 6. Germline V gene sequence: CDR1 MNHEY, CDR2 SMNVEV (reference sequence). CDR3 size: 14 residues. The CDR3 region is CASSIKAGDYEQYF. For the CDR3, the DNA is TGTGCCAGCAGTATAAAAGCGGGAGACTACGAGCAGTACTTC.

This clone was seen just once. This chain joins TRBV6-5 and TRBJ1-2; tentatively, D is TRBD1 (5 bases). The CDR3 is made up of 12 amino acids. V gave up 0 bases and J gave up 7 bases, with 6 bases separating them. Germline V gene data show CDR1 as MNHEY and CDR2 as SVGAGI. CDR3 region: CASSYSGVGYTF. The CDR3 nucleotides are TGTGCCAGCAGTTACTCGGGGGTTGGCTACACCTTC.

The CDR3 loop is CASSEPREAFF. In nucleotides, the CDR3 is TGTGCCAGCAGTGAGCCACGGGAAGCTTTCTTT. The chain employs TRBV6-1 and TRBJ1-1; no clear D. Germline V gene sequence: CDR1 MNHNS, CDR2 SASEGT. The CDR3 consists of 11 residues. Trimming took off 3 bases at V and 8 bases at J, with 7 bases between the two ends.

V and J are TRBV6-5 and TRBJ1-2; D uncertain. CDR3 size: 13 residues. Germline V gives CDR1 MNHEY, CDR2 SVGAGI. V was trimmed by 2 bases and J by 6 bases, leaving 10 bases between them. CDR3 sequence reads: CASSYGEMDGYTF. In DNA form, the CDR3 reads TGTGCCAGCAGTTACGGGGAGATGGATGGCTACACCTTC.

V usage is TRBV2 and J usage is TRBJ1-1, with D maybe TRBD1 (5 bases). Trimming stripped 9 bases from V and 5 bases from J, with 19 bases between. From germline, CDR1 is SNHLY and CDR2 FYNNEI. This CDR3 is 14 amino acids long. CDR3 in DNA: TGTGCCAGAGATGAGGTCAGGGAGGCTACTGAAGCTTTCTTT. It specifies CARDEVREATEAFF.

The V and J genes are TRBV15 and TRBJ1-1; 7 bases map to TRBD1. Germline CDR1 LNHNV, CDR2 YYDKDF (reference sequence). V shed 5 bases and J 0 bases; nucleotides not matched to a gene: 9. This CDR3 comprises 16 residues. CDR3 loop: CATSPLTGQLNTEAFF. CDR3 nucleotide sequence: TGTGCCACCAGCCCCTTGACGGGACAGTTGAACACTGAAGCTTTCTTT.

The V gene is TRBV6-5, the J gene TRBJ1-6; D not resolved. The CDR3 consists of 16 residues. Trimming removed 3 bases at V and 5 bases at J, with 14 bases between. Germline CDR1 reads MNHEY; CDR2 reads SVGAGI. The CDR3 sequence is CASSYSPPRDNSPLHF. The CDR3 DNA follows: TGTGCCAGCAGTTATAGTCCCCCAAGGGATAATTCACCCCTCCACTTT.

This clone turned up a few times. The rearrangement links TRBV27 to TRBJ2-7, with D possibly TRBD2 on 5 matching bases. Germline CDR1 is MNHEY and CDR2 is SMNVEV (reference sequence). Trimming stripped 0 bases from V and 6 bases from J, with 9 bases between. The CDR3 contains 13 residues. The CDR3 DNA reads TGTGCCAGCAGTTTATCGGCGGGTGCCGAGCAGTACTTC. Protein: CASSLSAGAEQYF.

The chain employs TRBV27 and TRBJ1-2; TRBD1 is a possible D gene (5 bases). This CDR3 contains 15 residues. Trimming cost V 3 bases and J 3 bases, with 14 bases left between them. Per the germline V gene, CDR1 is MNHEY and CDR2 is SMNVEV (reference sequence). This chain's CDR3 is CASSFHGSGHYGYTF. For the CDR3, the DNA is TGTGCCAGCAGTTTTCACGGCTCGGGGCACTATGGCTACACCTTC.

The chain uses TRBV3-1 (or the pseudogene TRBV3-2) and TRBJ2-7, with 15 bases identical to TRBD2. V was clipped by 4 bases and J by 0 bases; unmatched bases: 7. The germline gives CDR1 LGHDT, CDR2 YNNKEL (reference sequence). The CDR3 is 18 residues long. The CDR3 spells CASSPGTSGRFPSYEQYF. The DNA for the CDR3 is TGTGCCAGCAGCCCCGGGACTAGCGGGAGGTTCCCCTCCTACGAGCAGTACTTC.

This chain joins TRBV30 and TRBJ1-2, with D hard to call. CDR1 is GTSNPN and CDR2 is SVGIG in the germline V gene (reference sequence). V lost 4 bases and J 5 bases, leaving 8 bases between the germline ends. The CDR3 spans 11 residues. The CDR3 region has the DNA TGTGCCTGGAACCTCTTTTATGGCTACACCTTC. This sequence encodes CAWNLFYGYTF.

This clone showed up just once. The chain employs TRBV6-6 and TRBJ1-4; D ambiguous. The CDR3 loop spans 13 amino acids. Trimming left V 10 bases short and J 8 bases short, with 17 bases between. Germline CDR1 and CDR2: MNHNY and SVGAGI (reference sequence). The CDR3 nucleotides are TGTGCCACTACATCCCCGGGGAGGGAAAAACTGTTTTTT. This sequence encodes CATTSPGREKLFF.

The rearrangement joins TRBV5-8 to TRBJ2-4; D unclear. With 0 bases removed from V and 1 base from J, the gap between germline ends came to 17 bases. CDR3 size: 18 residues. Germline V gene data show CDR1 as SGHTS and CDR2 as YDEGEE. The CDR3: CASSLGFGEIGAKNIQYF. For the CDR3, the DNA is TGTGCCAGCAGCTTGGGTTTTGGGGAAATTGGGGCCAAAAACATTCAGTACTTC. The variable domain in full, completed from reference TRBV5-8 and TRBJ2-4, reads EAGVTQSPTHLIKTRGQQATLRCSPISGHTSVYWYQQALGLGLQFLLWYDEGEERNRGNFPPRFSGRQFPNYSSELNVNALELEDSALYLCASSLGFGEIGAKNIQYFGAGTRLSVL.

The rearrangement uses TRBV28 and TRBJ1-2; 8 bases agree with TRBD1. This CDR3 comprises 14 residues. CDR1 is MDHEN and CDR2 is SYDVKM in the germline V gene. V dropped 10 bases and J dropped 4; count of bases not matched to a gene: 11. CDR3 sequence (DNA): TGTGCCACCGAAAAAACAGGGGGGATCTATGGCTACACCTTC. This codes for CATEKTGGIYGYTF.

The chain has TRBV5-1 and TRBJ2-7; D is unclear. The germline V gene has CDR1 SGHRS and CDR2 YFSETQ. The V and J ends lost 3 bases and 3 bases respectively, with 13 bases between them. The CDR3 length is 14 residues. The CDR3 here is CASSSKGRVYEQYF. Written as DNA, the CDR3 is TGCGCCAGCAGCTCAAAGGGCAGAGTCTACGAGCAGTACTTC. Variable domain in full (rest from reference TRBV5-1 and TRBJ2-7): KAGVTQTPRYLIKTRGQQVTLSCSPISGHRSVSWYQQTPGQGLQFLFEYFSETQRNKGNFPGRFSGRQFSNSRSEMNVSTLELGDSALYLCASSSKGRVYEQYFGPGTRLTVT.

The chain links TRBV7-2 to TRBJ1-5; D possibly corresponds to TRBD1 (5 bases). V was clipped by 1 base and J by 6 bases, with 16 bases between them. Germline CDR1 reads SGHTA; CDR2 reads FQGNSA. This CDR3 spans 16 amino acids. CDR3: CASSLGDLTTAQPQHF. CDR3 nucleotide sequence: TGTGCCAGCAGCTTAGGGGACCTGACGACGGCTCAGCCCCAGCATTTT.